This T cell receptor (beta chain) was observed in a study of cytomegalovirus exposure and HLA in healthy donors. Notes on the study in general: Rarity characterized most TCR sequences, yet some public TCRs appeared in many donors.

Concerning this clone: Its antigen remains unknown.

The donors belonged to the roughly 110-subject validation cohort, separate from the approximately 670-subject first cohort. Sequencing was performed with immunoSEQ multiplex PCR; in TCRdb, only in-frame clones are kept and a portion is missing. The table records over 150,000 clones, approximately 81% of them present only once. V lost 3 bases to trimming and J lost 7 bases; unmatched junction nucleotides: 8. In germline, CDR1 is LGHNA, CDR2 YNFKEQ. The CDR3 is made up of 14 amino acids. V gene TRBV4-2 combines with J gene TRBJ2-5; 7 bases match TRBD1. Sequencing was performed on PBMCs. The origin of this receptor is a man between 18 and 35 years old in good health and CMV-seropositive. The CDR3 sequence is CASSQGQTLRTQYF. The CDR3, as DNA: TGTGCCAGCAGCCAGGGACAGACCCTCCGGACCCAGTACTTC.